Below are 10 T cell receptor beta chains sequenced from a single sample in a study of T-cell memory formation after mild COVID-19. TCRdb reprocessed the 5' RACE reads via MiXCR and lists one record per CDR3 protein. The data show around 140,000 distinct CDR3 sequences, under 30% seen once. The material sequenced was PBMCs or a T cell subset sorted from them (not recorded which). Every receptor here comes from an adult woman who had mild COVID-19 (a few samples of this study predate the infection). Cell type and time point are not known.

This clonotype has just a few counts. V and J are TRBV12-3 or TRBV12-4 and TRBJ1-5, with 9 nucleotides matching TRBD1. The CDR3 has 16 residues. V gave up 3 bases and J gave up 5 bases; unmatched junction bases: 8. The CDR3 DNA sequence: TGTGCCAGCAGTTTCACAGGGGGCCCAGCCGATCAGCCCCAGCATTTT. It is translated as CASSFTGGPADQPQHF.

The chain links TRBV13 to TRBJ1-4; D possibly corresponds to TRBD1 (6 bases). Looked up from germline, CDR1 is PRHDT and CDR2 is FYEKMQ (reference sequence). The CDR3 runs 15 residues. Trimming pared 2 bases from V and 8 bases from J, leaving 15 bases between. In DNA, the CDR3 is TGTGCCAGCAGCTTATGGTCAACAGGGCAAGAAAAACTGTTTTTT. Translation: CASSLWSTGQEKLFF.

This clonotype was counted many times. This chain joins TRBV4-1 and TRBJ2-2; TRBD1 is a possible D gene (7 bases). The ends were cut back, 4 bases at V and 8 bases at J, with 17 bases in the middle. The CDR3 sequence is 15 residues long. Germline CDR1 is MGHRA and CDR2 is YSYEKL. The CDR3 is CASSPRTGGVGELFF. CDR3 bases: TGCGCCAGCAGCCCCCGGACAGGAGGGGTTGGGGAGCTGTTTTTT.

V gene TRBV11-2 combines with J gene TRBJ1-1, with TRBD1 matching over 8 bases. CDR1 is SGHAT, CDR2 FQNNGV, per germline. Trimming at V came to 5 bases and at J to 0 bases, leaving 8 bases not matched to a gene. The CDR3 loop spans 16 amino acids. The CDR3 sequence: CASSPDRDRLNTEAFF. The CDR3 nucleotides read TGTGCCAGCAGCCCGGACCGGGACAGGTTGAACACTGAAGCTTTCTTT.

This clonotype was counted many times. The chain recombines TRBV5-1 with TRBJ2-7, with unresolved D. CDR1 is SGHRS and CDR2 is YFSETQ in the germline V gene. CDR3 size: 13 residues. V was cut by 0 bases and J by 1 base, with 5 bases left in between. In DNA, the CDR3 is TGCGCCAGCAGCTTGGACGGGTCCTACGAGCAGTACTTC. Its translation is CASSLDGSYEQYF.

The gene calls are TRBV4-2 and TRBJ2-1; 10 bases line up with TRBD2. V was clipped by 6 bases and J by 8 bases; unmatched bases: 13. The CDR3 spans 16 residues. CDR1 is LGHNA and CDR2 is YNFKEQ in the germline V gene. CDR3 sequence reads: CASSPRLAGVGDEQFF. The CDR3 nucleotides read TGTGCCAGCAGTCCCAGGCTAGCGGGAGTAGGAGATGAGCAGTTCTTC.

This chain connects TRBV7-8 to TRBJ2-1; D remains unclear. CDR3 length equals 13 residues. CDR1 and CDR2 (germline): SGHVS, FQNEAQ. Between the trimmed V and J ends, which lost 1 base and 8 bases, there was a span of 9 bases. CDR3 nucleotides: TGTGCCAGCAGCTTAGTTCGGAGAGATGAGCAGTTCTTC. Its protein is CASSLVRRDEQFF.

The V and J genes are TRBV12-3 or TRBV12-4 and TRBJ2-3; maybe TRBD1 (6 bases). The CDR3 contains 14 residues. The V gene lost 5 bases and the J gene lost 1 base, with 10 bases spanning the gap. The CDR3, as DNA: TGTGCCAGCAGTCCCAGGACAGGCACAGATACGCAGTATTTT. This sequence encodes CASSPRTGTDTQYF.

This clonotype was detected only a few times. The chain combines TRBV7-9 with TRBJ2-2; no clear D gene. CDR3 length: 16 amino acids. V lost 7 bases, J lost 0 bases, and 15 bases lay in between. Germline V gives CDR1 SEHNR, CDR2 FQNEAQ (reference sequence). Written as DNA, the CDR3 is TGTGCCAGCACCCCCCCTCTGGGCCCGAACACCGGGGAGCTGTTTTTT. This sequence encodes CASTPPLGPNTGELFF.

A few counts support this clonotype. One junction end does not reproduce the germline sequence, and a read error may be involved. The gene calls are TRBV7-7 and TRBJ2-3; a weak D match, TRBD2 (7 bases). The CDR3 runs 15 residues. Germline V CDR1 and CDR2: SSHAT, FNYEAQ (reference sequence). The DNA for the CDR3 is TGTGCTAGCAGCTTAGGGGGGGGCCTCACAGATACGCAGTATTTT. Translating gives CASSLGGGLTDTQYF.